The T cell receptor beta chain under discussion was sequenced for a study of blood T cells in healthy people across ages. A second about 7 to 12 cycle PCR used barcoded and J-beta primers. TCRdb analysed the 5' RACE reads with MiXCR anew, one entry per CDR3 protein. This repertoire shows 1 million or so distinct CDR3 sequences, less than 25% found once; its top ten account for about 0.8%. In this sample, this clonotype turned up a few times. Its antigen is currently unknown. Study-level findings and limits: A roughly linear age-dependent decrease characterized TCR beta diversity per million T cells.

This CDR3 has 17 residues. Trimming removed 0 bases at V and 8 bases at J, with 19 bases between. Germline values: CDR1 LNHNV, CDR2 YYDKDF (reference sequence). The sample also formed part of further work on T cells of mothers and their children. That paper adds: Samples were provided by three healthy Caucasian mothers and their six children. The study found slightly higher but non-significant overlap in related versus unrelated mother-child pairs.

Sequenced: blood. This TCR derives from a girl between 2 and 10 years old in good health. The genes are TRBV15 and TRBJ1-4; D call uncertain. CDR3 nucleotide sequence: TGTGCCACCAGCAGAGATCTATTGGCAGGAACGGGAGAAAAACTGTTTTTT. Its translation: CATSRDLLAGTGEKLFF.